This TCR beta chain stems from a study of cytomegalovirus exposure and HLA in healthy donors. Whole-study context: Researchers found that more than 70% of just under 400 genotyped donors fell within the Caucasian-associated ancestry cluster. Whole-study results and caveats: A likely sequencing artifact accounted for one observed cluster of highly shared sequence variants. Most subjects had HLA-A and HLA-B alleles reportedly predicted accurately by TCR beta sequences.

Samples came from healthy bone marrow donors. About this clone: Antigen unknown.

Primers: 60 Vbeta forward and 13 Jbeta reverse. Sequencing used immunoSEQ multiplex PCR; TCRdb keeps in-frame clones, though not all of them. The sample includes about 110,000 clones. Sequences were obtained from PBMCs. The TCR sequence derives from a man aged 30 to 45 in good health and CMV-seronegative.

CDR3 residues: CASSPERTGELFF. The CDR3 coding sequence is TGTGCCAGCAGCCCCGAGCGGACCGGGGAGCTGTTTTTT. The chain is built from TRBV7-6 and TRBJ2-2, with D possibly matching TRBD2 (5 bases). The CDR3 has 13 amino acids. Germline V gives CDR1 SGHVS, CDR2 FNYEAQ. V lost 5 bases and J 5 bases, leaving 9 bases between the germline ends. The complete variable domain, with remaining parts taken from reference TRBV7-6 and TRBJ2-2, reads GAGVSQSPRYKVTKRGQDVALRCDPISGHVSLYWYRQALGQGPEFLTYFNYEAQQDKSGLPNDRFSAERPEGSISTLTIQRTEQRDSAMYRCASSPERTGELFFGEGSRLTVL.